This entry lists 14 T cell receptor beta chains sequenced from one sample in a study of blood T cell repertoires in COVID-19. Sequenced by immunoSEQ multiplex PCR; TCRdb stores in-frame clones only, minus some. The sample shows 200,000 to 250,000 clones, approximately 80% of them seen only once. Sequenced: peripheral blood. These receptors were taken from a woman of 80 years or more with COVID-19, enrolled during active disease.

This clone has more than one count but fewer than ten. This rearrangement joins TRBV19 to TRBJ1-4, with unresolved D. CDR3 size: 14 residues. Germline CDR1 LNHDA, CDR2 SQIVND (reference sequence). Deletions cut 9 bases from V and 8 bases from J, with 19 bases between. CDR3 coding DNA: TGTGCCAGCCTACAGACGGGCCCGGGGGAAAAACTGTTTTTT. Amino acid sequence: CASLQTGPGEKLFF.

This chain joins TRBV11-3 and TRBJ1-1; D is possibly TRBD1 (5 bases). Germline loops: CDR1 SGHNT, CDR2 YENEEA. V was pared by 6 bases and J by 12 bases, with 20 bases between. This CDR3 is 13 amino acids long. In DNA form, the CDR3 reads TGTGCCAGCAGTTCTGGGACTCGAGGCTCGTCTTTCTTT. This translates into CASSSGTRGSSFF.

The chain is built from TRBV6-2 or TRBV6-3 and TRBJ1-1, with a weak D call TRBD1 (5 bases). The ends were cut back, 6 bases at V and 5 bases at J, with 10 bases in the middle. The CDR3 consists of 12 residues. Germline V gene sequence: CDR1 MNHEY, CDR2 SVGEGT. The CDR3 reads CASSWGGTEAFF. In nucleotides, the CDR3 is TGTGCCAGCAGCTGGGGGGGTACTGAAGCTTTCTTT.

This chain links TRBV18 with TRBJ2-1; 12 nucleotides match TRBD2. The trim removed 6 bases at V and 0 bases at J, leaving 6 bases unmatched. Germline V gene data show CDR1 as KGHSH and CDR2 as LQKENI. The CDR3 contains 17 residues. DNA of the CDR3: TGTGCCAGCTCGGGACTAGCGGGCCCTGGCTCCTACAATGAGCAGTTCTTC. It yields the protein CASSGLAGPGSYNEQFF.

This chain links TRBV7-3 with TRBJ1-5; 7 positions match TRBD1. The junction had 13 bases not matched to a gene; V was cut back by 1 base and J by 7 bases. CDR1 is SGHTA and CDR2 is FQGTGA in the germline V gene. The CDR3 is 17 residues long. The CDR3 DNA reads as TGTGCCAGCAGCTTAAAAGGGCCAAGGGGGCGCCGACAGCCCCAGCATTTT. Translation: CASSLKGPRGRRQPQHF.

V is TRBV7-2 and J is TRBJ1-4; D remains ambiguous. Trimming pared 3 bases from V and 0 bases from J, leaving 8 bases between. The CDR3 totals 15 residues. Germline CDR1 reads SGHTA; CDR2 reads FQGNSA. The CDR3 sequence is CASSFQRATNEKLFF. The CDR3 region has the DNA TGTGCCAGCAGCTTCCAGAGGGCAACTAATGAAAAACTGTTTTTT.

The CDR3 here is CASSTSGSSYEQYF. The CDR3 nucleotides read TGTGCCAGCAGTACTAGCGGGAGCTCCTACGAGCAGTACTTC. V usage is TRBV6-2 or TRBV6-3 and J usage is TRBJ2-7, with TRBD2 identical over 11 bases. Germline CDR1 and CDR2: MNHEY and SVGEGT. J lost 0 bases, V lost 5 bases, and 0 bases had no gene match. There are 14 residues in the CDR3.

The chain is built from TRBV5-6 and TRBJ1-1; weak D call: TRBD1 (6 bases). The ends were cut back, 4 bases at V and 0 bases at J, with 10 bases in the middle. The CDR3 contains 14 residues. Germline-derived CDR1 and CDR2 are SGHDT and YYEEEE. The CDR3 DNA reads as TGTGCCAGCAGCCGTGGACAGCTGAACACTGAAGCTTTCTTT. Residues: CASSRGQLNTEAFF.

This clone has a handful of counts. The chain combines TRBV5-4 with TRBJ1-4; TRBD1 agrees at 8 bases. Germline V gene sequence: CDR1 SGHNT, CDR2 YYREEE (reference sequence). The CDR3 length is 12 residues. V shed 4 bases and J 13 bases; nucleotides not matched to a gene: 6. CDR3 region: CASSTLGQGLFF. Written as DNA, the CDR3 is TGTGCCAGCAGCACCCTCGGACAGGGACTGTTTTTT.

The chain links TRBV19 to TRBJ2-7; maybe TRBD2 (6 bases). The CDR3 covers 17 residues. The V and J ends lost 5 bases and 2 bases respectively, with 22 bases between them. Germline CDR1 reads LNHDA; CDR2 reads SQIVND (reference sequence). The CDR3 sequence: CASSLRGPSSGTYEQYF. The CDR3 region has the DNA TGTGCCAGTAGTTTAAGGGGTCCTAGTAGCGGCACCTACGAGCAGTACTTC.

The rearrangement uses TRBV6-5 and TRBJ1-2; D remains ambiguous. The germline V and J ends were trimmed by 1 base and 8 bases, with 14 bases remaining between them. CDR1 and CDR2 (germline): MNHEY, SVGAGI. The CDR3 extends over 14 amino acids. The chain's CDR3 is CASSYFGDSGGYTF. In nucleotides, the CDR3 is TGTGCCAGCAGTTACTTCGGGGATTCTGGGGGCTACACCTTC.

This sequence joins TRBV18 and TRBJ1-2; no clear D gene. Trimming took 2 bases from V and 3 from J, leaving 10 bases between them. CDR1 is KGHSH, CDR2 LQKENI, per germline. The CDR3 runs to 14 residues. The CDR3 DNA reads as TGTGCCAGCTCACCAGCGGTAGGTGACTATGGCTACACCTTC. This encodes CASSPAVGDYGYTF.

As DNA, the CDR3 is TGCGCCAGCAGCCAAGCTGCAGGGGTGAACACTGAAGCTTTCTTT. Protein: CASSQAAGVNTEAFF. The V call is TRBV4-1, the J call TRBJ1-1; weak D call: TRBD1 (6 bases). The CDR3 is 15 residues long. Deletions cut 1 base from V and 0 bases from J, with 9 bases between. Germline CDR1 and CDR2: MGHRA and YSYEKL.

This chain links TRBV5-1 with TRBJ1-2; 8 bases match TRBD1. The CDR3 loop spans 13 amino acids. V gave up 4 bases and J gave up 8 bases; unmatched junction bases: 7. Per germline, CDR1 SGHRS and CDR2 YFSETQ. The CDR3, as DNA: TGCGCCAGCAGCATAGGACAGGGTGGGGGCTACACCTTC. This codes for CASSIGQGGGYTF.